The sequence of this TCR beta chain was determined in a study of T cell responses to AZD1222 COVID-19 vaccine. Study details: Second-dose groups at about 4 or about 12 weeks were pooled.

Study outcomes and limitations: When two AZD1222 doses had been given, Spike-specific TCR breadth and depth rose. Dominant CD4 TCR responses targeted spike regions 160-218 and 743-854. Per reports, nearly half of all spike-specific TCRs target regions that are unmutated in variants.

Assay: immunoSEQ multiplex PCR; the TCRdb copy retains only in-frame clones and omits some. The table has about 130,000 clones, 70% to 90% seen once; the top ten hold 1.6%. Comments on this clone: Its cognate antigen is unknown.

The receptor was isolated from an adult in good health. The material was peripheral blood, obtained on day 0 of AZD1222 vaccination.

The CDR3 DNA reads as TGTGCCAGCAGCATCTCTGGAAACACCATATATTTT. Translating it yields CASSISGNTIYF. The rearrangement joins TRBV6-5 to TRBJ1-3; no definite D call. The CDR3 extends over 12 amino acids. V was pared by 6 bases and J by 0 bases, with 3 bases between. Germline V gene lookup returns CDR1 MNHEY and CDR2 SVGAGI.